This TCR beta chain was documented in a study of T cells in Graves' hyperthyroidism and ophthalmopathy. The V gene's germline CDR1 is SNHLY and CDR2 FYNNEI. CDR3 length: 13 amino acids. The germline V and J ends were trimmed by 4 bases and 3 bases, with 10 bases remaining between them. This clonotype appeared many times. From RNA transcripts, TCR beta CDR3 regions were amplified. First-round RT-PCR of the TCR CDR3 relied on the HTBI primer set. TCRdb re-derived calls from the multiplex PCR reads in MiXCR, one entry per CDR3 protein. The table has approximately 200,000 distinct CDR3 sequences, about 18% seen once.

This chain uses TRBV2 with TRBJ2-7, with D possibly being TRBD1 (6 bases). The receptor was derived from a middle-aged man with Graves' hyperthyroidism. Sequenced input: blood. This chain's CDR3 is CASSGDTFYEQYF. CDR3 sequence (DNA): TGTGCCAGCAGTGGGGACACATTCTACGAGCAGTACTTC.